A selection of T cell receptor beta chains follows, all from one sample in a study of blood T cell repertoires in COVID-19. Repertoires were generated with immunoSEQ multiplex PCR, while TCRdb's copy carries only in-frame clones and drops some. The sample has about 24,000 clones, 92% seen once. Sequencing was performed on peripheral blood. The receptors here all came from a man between 65 and 85 years old with active COVID-19. Each CDR3 is given with its conserved first and last residue. D genes are given only for firm matches. Some rows have no size entry. The others give once, few or many, or a class for an expanded clone.

cdr3_aa	cdr3_nt	d_call	clone_size	j_call	v_call
CASRRSGMGYEQYF	TGTGCCAGCAGAAGGTCCGGGATGGGCTACGAGCAGTACTTC	-	few	TRBJ2-7	TRBV2
CASSWDRGNYGYTF	TGTGCCAGCAGTTGGGACAGGGGAAACTATGGCTACACCTTC	TRBD1	few	TRBJ1-2	TRBV6-6
CASSYRGHVYGYTF	TGTGCCAGCAGTTACAGGGGGCACGTCTATGGCTACACCTTC	TRBD1	-	TRBJ1-2	TRBV6-5
CASSPAPRGGLSEQYF	TGTGCCAGCAGCCCGGCCCCACGAGGAGGTCTCTCCGAGCAGTACTTC	-	once	TRBJ2-7	TRBV5-5
CSAREQPGYTF	TGCAGTGCTAGAGAACAGCCTGGCTACACCTTC	-	-	TRBJ1-2	TRBV20-1
CASSAAVGGEQYF	TGTGCCAGCAGCGCGGCCGTCGGCGGCGAGCAGTACTTC	-	-	TRBJ2-7	TRBV7-3
CASSQAISSGVHF	TGTGCCAGCAGCCAAGCGATTAGTAGCGGAGTCCACTTT	-	-	TRBJ1-6	TRBV3-1/TRBV3-2
CSVGLAASYEQYF	TGCAGCGTTGGGCTAGCTGCAAGCTACGAGCAGTACTTC	-	-	TRBJ2-7	TRBV29-1
CATSRGAGAYNEQFF	TGTGCCACCAGCAGAGGCGCGGGAGCCTACAATGAGCAGTTCTTC	TRBD2	once	TRBJ2-1	TRBV15
CASSLAVVTRAFVDTQYF	TGTGCCAGCAGCTTAGCCGTCGTGACTAGGGCATTTGTAGATACGCAGTATTTT	-	-	TRBJ2-3	TRBV7-6
CASSPVGSYGSPYNEQFF	TGCGCCAGCAGCCCGGTAGGGAGCTACGGGAGTCCCTACAATGAGCAGTTCTTC	-	-	TRBJ2-1	TRBV4-3
CASSFSRVTEAFF	TGTGCCAGCAGTTTCTCCAGGGTTACTGAAGCTTTCTTT	-	-	TRBJ1-1	TRBV28
CASSVQYSNQPQHF	TGTGCCAGTAGTGTGCAGTATAGCAATCAGCCCCAGCATTTT	-	once	TRBJ1-5	TRBV19
CASRKGPVSDTQYF	TGTGCCAGCAGAAAGGGGCCTGTTTCAGATACGCAGTATTTT	-	-	TRBJ2-3	TRBV2
CASSPGITDTQYF	TGTGCCAGCTCCCCGGGGATCACAGATACGCAGTATTTT	-	-	TRBJ2-3	TRBV18
CAGSPRTGGGETQYF	TGTGCCGGCAGCCCTCGGACAGGGGGCGGGGAGACCCAGTACTTC	TRBD1	-	TRBJ2-5	TRBV9
CASSYSSGVYGYTF	TGTGCCAGCAGTTACTCGTCAGGGGTCTATGGCTACACCTTC	-	once	TRBJ1-2	TRBV6-6
CASSQWTGVNEQFF	TGTGCCAGCAGCCAGTGGACAGGCGTGAATGAGCAGTTCTTC	TRBD1	-	TRBJ2-1	TRBV14
CASSKLPRSDYGYTF	TGTGCCAGCAGCAAACTCCCGCGGTCTGACTATGGCTACACCTTC	-	-	TRBJ1-2	TRBV21-1
CASISGGSIAKNIQYF	TGTGCCAGCATTTCCGGGGGATCCATAGCCAAAAACATTCAGTACTTC	-	-	TRBJ2-4	TRBV28
CASSPDRGSLRGQYF	TGTGCCAGCAGCCCGGACAGGGGATCTCTACGAGGGCAGTACTTC	TRBD1	-	TRBJ2-7	TRBV5-4
CASSPQGRGEQYF	TGTGCCAGCAGCCCACAGGGACGGGGCGAGCAGTACTTC	-	few	TRBJ2-7	TRBV7-2
CASSRQKNTEAFF	TGTGCCAGCTCACGACAGAAAAACACTGAAGCTTTCTTT	-	-	TRBJ1-1	TRBV18
CASSREDRAGYEQYF	TGTGCCAGCAGCCGAGAGGACAGGGCGGGCTACGAGCAGTACTTC	TRBD1	-	TRBJ2-7	TRBV5-5
CACRTRDREFTEAFF	TGTGCCTGCCGAACCCGGGACAGGGAATTCACTGAAGCTTTCTTT	TRBD1	-	TRBJ1-1	TRBV30
CASSPRFGTGNYEQYF	TGTGCCAGCAGCCCGAGATTTGGGACAGGGAACTACGAGCAGTACTTC	TRBD1	once	TRBJ2-7	TRBV5-4
CASSLAHPGFHGELFF	TGTGCCAGCAGCTTAGCCCACCCGGGATTCCACGGGGAGCTGTTTTTT	-	-	TRBJ2-2	TRBV7-6
CASSRSGRAYNEQFF	TGTGCCAGCAGCCGGAGCGGGAGGGCCTACAATGAGCAGTTCTTC	TRBD2	-	TRBJ2-1	TRBV28
CASSIVWTGVNIQYF	TGTGCCAGTAGTATAGTGTGGACAGGCGTAAACATTCAGTACTTC	TRBD1	once	TRBJ2-4	TRBV19
CASSLGAGAYNEQFF	TGTGCCAGCAGTTTAGGAGCGGGAGCCTACAATGAGCAGTTCTTC	TRBD2	-	TRBJ2-1	TRBV27
CASSSTGLNEQFF	TGTGCCAGCTCATCAACGGGGTTGAATGAGCAGTTCTTC	-	-	TRBJ2-1	TRBV18
CASSFYPDNGFF	TGTGCCAGCAGTTTTTACCCGGACAACGGGTTCTTC	-	few	TRBJ2-1	TRBV12-3/TRBV12-4
CASSLRLEGTQYF	TGTGCCAGCAGCTTACGACTAGAGGGGACCCAGTACTTC	-	once	TRBJ2-5	TRBV7-2
CASVGAFGTEAFF	TGTGCCAGTGTGGGGGCGTTCGGCACTGAAGCTTTCTTT	-	-	TRBJ1-1	TRBV6-5
CASSRTGEGQPQHF	TGTGCCAGTAGTCGGACAGGGGAGGGTCAGCCCCAGCATTTT	TRBD1	-	TRBJ1-5	TRBV19
CASSYLQDNEQFF	TGTGCCAGCAGTTATCTACAGGACAATGAGCAGTTCTTC	-	once	TRBJ2-1	TRBV12-3/TRBV12-4
CASSLLPGSNNEQFF	TGTGCCAGCAGTTTATTACCAGGGTCGAACAATGAGCAGTTCTTC	-	-	TRBJ2-1	TRBV27
CASSLAGEQYF	TGTGCCAGCAGCTTGGCAGGCGAGCAGTACTTC	-	-	TRBJ2-7	TRBV7-9
CATSVSGTGGTEAFF	TGTGCCACCAGTGTATCCGGGACAGGGGGAACTGAAGCTTTCTTT	TRBD1	once	TRBJ1-1	TRBV24-1
CATRGPGQGIRSTEAFF	TGTGCCACCAGAGGTCCGGGACAGGGTATCAGAAGCACTGAAGCTTTCTTT	TRBD1	-	TRBJ1-1	TRBV19
CASSHRGQGPYEQYF	TGCGCCAGCAGCCATCGAGGACAGGGCCCGTACGAGCAGTACTTC	TRBD1	-	TRBJ2-7	TRBV4-3
CASSKGTSGETQYF	TGTGCCAGTAGTAAAGGGACTAGCGGAGAGACCCAGTACTTC	TRBD2	-	TRBJ2-5	TRBV19
CASSFDTYQETQYF	TGTGCCAGCAGCTTTGACACGTACCAAGAGACCCAGTACTTC	-	-	TRBJ2-5	TRBV11-2
CASSSQGRGYNEQFF	TGCGCCAGCAGCTCTCAGGGGAGAGGCTACAATGAGCAGTTCTTC	-	-	TRBJ2-1	TRBV5-1
CASSLVAGGPGELFF	TGTGCCAGCAGCTTAGTAGCGGGAGGGCCCGGGGAGCTGTTTTTT	TRBD2	-	TRBJ2-2	TRBV11-2
CASSYPTSGGEETQYF	TGTGCCAGCAGTTACCCGACTAGCGGGGGGGAAGAGACCCAGTACTTC	TRBD2	-	TRBJ2-5	TRBV6-2/TRBV6-3
CATSRDRVGEQYF	TGTGCCACCAGCAGGGACAGGGTCGGCGAGCAGTACTTC	TRBD1	-	TRBJ2-7	TRBV15
CASTGGHTDTQYF	TGTGCCAGCACTGGGGGACACACAGATACGCAGTATTTT	-	-	TRBJ2-3	TRBV6-5
CASSLGSGSFNEQFF	TGTGCCAGCAGCTTGGGTAGCGGGAGCTTCAATGAGCAGTTCTTC	TRBD2	-	TRBJ2-1	TRBV5-4
CASSSRTGRGSYEQYF	TGTGCCAGCAGTTCTCGGACAGGGAGAGGCTCCTACGAGCAGTACTTC	TRBD1	once	TRBJ2-7	TRBV27
CASSPQYSYNEQFF	TGTGCCAGCAGTCCCCAGTACTCCTACAATGAGCAGTTCTTC	-	once	TRBJ2-1	TRBV28
CASSLLGGAPYEQYF	TGTGCCAGCAGCTTGCTCGGGGGGGCCCCCTACGAGCAGTACTTC	TRBD2	-	TRBJ2-7	TRBV5-5
CASSPRARGSYNEQFF	TGTGCCAGCAGCCCCCGAGCCCGGGGGAGTTACAATGAGCAGTTCTTC	-	-	TRBJ2-1	TRBV7-8
CSASGSTNTEAFF	TGCAGTGCTAGTGGGAGCACGAACACTGAAGCTTTCTTT	-	-	TRBJ1-1	TRBV20-1
CASSPTSSGELFF	TGTGCCAGCAGCCCTACTAGTTCCGGGGAGCTGTTTTTT	-	-	TRBJ2-2	TRBV14